The present T cell receptor beta chain was sequenced within a study of CD8 T cells in Susac syndrome. Random-hexamer reverse transcription was applied to roughly 0.5 to 1 ug RNA. Amplification of the TCR beta CDR3 was carried out by immunoSEQ multiplex PCR, which spanned a total of 54 Vbeta and 13 Jbeta segments. TCRdb reprocessed the immunoSEQ multiplex PCR reads with MiXCR, giving one entry per CDR3 protein. The sample lists more than 85,000 distinct CDR3 sequences, about 96% seen once, with around 0.1% in the top ten. Trimming took off 2 bases at V and 7 bases at J, with 18 bases between the two ends. Germline V gene data show CDR1 as MNHEY and CDR2 as SVGAGI. The CDR3 spans 15 residues. The T cells that were sequenced for TCR beta were CD8+ and CD4+ cells from blood. Healthy donors served as the controls. They were matched for age and sex.

This TCR came from a human donor in good health. The chain uses TRBV6-5 and TRBJ2-7, with D tentatively TRBD2 (5 bases). What was sequenced was CD4+ T cells from PBMCs. CDR3 DNA: TGTGCCAGCAGTTACCCGTCTGGACCTACGGGGGAGCAGTACTTC. This gives the protein CASSYPSGPTGEQYF.